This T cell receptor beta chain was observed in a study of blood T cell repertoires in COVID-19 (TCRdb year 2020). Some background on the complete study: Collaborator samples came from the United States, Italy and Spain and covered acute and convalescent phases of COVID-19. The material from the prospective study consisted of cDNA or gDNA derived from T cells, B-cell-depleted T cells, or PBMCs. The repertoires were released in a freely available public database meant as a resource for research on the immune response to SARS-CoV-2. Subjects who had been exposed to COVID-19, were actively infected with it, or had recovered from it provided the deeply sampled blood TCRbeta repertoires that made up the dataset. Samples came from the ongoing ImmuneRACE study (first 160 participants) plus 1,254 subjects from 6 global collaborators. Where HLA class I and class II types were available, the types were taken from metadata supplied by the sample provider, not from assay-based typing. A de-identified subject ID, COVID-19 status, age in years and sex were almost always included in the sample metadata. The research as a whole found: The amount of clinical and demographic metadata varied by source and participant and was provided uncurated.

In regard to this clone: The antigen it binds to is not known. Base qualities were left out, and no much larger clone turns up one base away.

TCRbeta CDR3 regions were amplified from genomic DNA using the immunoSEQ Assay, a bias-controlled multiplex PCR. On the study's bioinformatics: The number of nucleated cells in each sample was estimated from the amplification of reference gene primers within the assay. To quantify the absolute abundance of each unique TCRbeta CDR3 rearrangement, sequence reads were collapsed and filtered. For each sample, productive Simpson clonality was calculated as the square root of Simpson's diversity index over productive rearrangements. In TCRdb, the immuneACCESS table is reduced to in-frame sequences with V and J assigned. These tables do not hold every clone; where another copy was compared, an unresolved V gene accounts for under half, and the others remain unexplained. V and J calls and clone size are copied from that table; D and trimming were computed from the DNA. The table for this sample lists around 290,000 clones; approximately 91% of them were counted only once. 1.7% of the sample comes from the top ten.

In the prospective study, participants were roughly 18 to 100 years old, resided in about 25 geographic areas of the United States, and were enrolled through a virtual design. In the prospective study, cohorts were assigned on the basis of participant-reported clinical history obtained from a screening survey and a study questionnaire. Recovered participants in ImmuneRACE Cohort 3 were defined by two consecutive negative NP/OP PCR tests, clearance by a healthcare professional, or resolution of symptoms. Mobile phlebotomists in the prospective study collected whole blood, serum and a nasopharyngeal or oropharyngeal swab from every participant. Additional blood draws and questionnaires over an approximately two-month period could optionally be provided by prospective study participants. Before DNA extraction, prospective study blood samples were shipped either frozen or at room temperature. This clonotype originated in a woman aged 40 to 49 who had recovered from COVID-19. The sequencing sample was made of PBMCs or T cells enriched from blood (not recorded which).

The DNA reads TGTGCCTCCGCAGTGGCTCTCGTCTACGAGCAGTACTTC. Translation gives CASAVALVYEQYF. The rearrangement joined TRBV7-8 to TRBJ2-7; a confident D gene designation cannot be given. Trimming at the junction amounts to 11 bases on V and 3 bases on J, and the germline ends lie 17 bases apart. The CDR1 and CDR2 encoded by the germline V gene are SGHVS and FQNEAQ. The CDR3 numbers 13 residues from cysteine through phenylalanine. The only DNA kept is the CDR3, 39 bases in frame from the first base.